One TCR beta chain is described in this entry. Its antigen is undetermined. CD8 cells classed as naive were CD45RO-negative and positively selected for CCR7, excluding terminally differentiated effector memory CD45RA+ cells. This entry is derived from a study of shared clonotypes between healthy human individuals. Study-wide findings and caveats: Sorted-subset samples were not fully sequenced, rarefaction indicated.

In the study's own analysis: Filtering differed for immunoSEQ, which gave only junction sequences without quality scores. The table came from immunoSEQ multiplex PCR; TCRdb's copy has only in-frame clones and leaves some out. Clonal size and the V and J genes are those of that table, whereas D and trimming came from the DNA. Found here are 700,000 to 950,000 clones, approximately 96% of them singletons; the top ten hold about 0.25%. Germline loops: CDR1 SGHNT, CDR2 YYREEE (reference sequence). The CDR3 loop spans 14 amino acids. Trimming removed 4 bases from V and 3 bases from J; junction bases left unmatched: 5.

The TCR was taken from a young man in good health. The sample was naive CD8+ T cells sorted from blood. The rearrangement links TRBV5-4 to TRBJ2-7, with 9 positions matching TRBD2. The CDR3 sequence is CASSRSGGNYEQYF. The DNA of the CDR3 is TGTGCCAGCAGCCGTAGCGGGGGAAACTACGAGCAGTACTTC.